Listed below are T cell receptor beta chains from one sample, sequenced in a study of shared clonotypes between healthy human individuals. Using immunoSEQ multiplex PCR, the repertoire was profiled, and TCRdb retains in-frame clones only, with some absent. The sample has 2 million to 2.5 million clones, over 85% seen once. Input material: naive CD4+ T cells from PBMCs. These receptors all stem from a man aged 18 to 30 in good health. Some clones in this sample may be carry-over from other donors' samples. Both conserved end residues are part of each CDR3. A D gene is named only where the DNA matches it firmly. Some rows have no size entry. The others give once, few or many, or a class for an expanded clone.

>TRBV28|TRBJ2-1|-|-|12
TGTGCCAGCAGTCCCAGTCGGCGTGAGCAGTTCTTC
CASSPSRREQFF
>TRBV11-2|TRBJ2-1|-|-|14
TGTGCCAGCAGCTTATTAGTGGGGCGGAATGAGCAGTTCTTC
CASSLLVGRNEQFF
>TRBV7-3|TRBJ2-1|TRBD2|-|13
TGTGCCAGCAGCTCTCTAGCGGGTAGTGAGCAGTTCTTC
CASSSLAGSEQFF
>TRBV28|TRBJ2-1|TRBD2|-|16
TGTGCCAGCAGTTTCCTGGGGACTAGCGGGCGGAATGAGCAGTTCTTC
CASSFLGTSGRNEQFF
>TRBV7-8|TRBJ1-3|-|-|15
TGTGCCAGCAGCTTACAGGTGGGATCTGGAAACACCATATATTTT
CASSLQVGSGNTIYF
>TRBV18|TRBJ2-3|-|-|14
TGTGCCAGCTCACCAGGCAGGGTCACAGATACGCAGTATTTT
CASSPGRVTDTQYF
>TRBV18|TRBJ2-7|-|-|14
TGTGCCAGCTCACCCGGACGGAGCGACTACGAGCAGTACTTC
CASSPGRSDYEQYF
>TRBV29-1|TRBJ1-2|TRBD1|-|14
TGCAGCGTTGAAAAGGGGGCGCGCGGCTATGGCTACACCTTC
CSVEKGARGYGYTF
>TRBV5-1|TRBJ1-3|-|-|15
TGCGCCAGCCGCGAAGGGGGAAGTCAGGGAAACACCATATATTTT
CASREGGSQGNTIYF
>TRBV18|TRBJ1-2|-|-|13
TGTGCCAGCTCACAAACAACTAACTATGGCTACACCTTC
CASSQTTNYGYTF
>TRBV5-6|TRBJ2-2|-|-|16
TGTGCCAGCAGCCCGGGAGCCGGAAAGAACACCGGGGAGCTGTTTTTT
CASSPGAGKNTGELFF
>TRBV11-2|TRBJ2-7|TRBD2|-|14
TGTGCCAGCAGCCTCCTAGCGGGAGTGTACGAGCAGTACTTC
CASSLLAGVYEQYF
>TRBV5-1|TRBJ1-4|TRBD1|-|16
TGCGCCAGCAGCTCTCGACAGGGGGCGGCTAATGAAAAACTGTTTTTT
CASSSRQGAANEKLFF
>TRBV7-3|TRBJ2-1|-|-|13
TGTGCCAGCAGCAACGGGGCCTACAATGAGCAGTTCTTC
CASSNGAYNEQFF
>TRBV28|TRBJ2-7|TRBD2|-|17
TGTGCCAGCAGTTTGTCGCTGGCCCGGTCTAGCGGCTACGAGCAGTACTTC
CASSLSLARSSGYEQYF
>TRBV19|TRBJ2-1|-|-|14
TGTGCCAGTAGTCGAACTAGCTCCTACAATGAGCAGTTCTTC
CASSRTSSYNEQFF
>TRBV30|TRBJ1-4|-|-|13
TGTGCCTGGAGTGTGACAGATGGGGAAAAACTGTTTTTT
CAWSVTDGEKLFF
>TRBV28|TRBJ2-1|TRBD2|-|13
TGTGCCGGGAAACTAGCGGGAGGGAGGGAGCAGTTCTTC
CAGKLAGGREQFF
>TRBV2|TRBJ1-2|-|few|12
TGTGCCAGCAGTGAGGAGGGATCGGGCTACACCTTC
CASSEEGSGYTF
>TRBV27|TRBJ2-3|TRBD1|-|14
TGTGCCCCCGACCGGGACAGACTTTTAGATACGCAGTATTTT
CAPDRDRLLDTQYF
>TRBV2|TRBJ1-2|TRBD1|few|15
TGTGCCAGCACCGAGAGGACAGGCCCTAACTATGGCTACACCTTC
CASTERTGPNYGYTF
>TRBV5-8|TRBJ1-4|-|-|16
TGTGCCAGCATCTTGGGGGTACAGGGAGGACCTGAAAAACTGTTTTTT
CASILGVQGGPEKLFF
>TRBV28|TRBJ1-5|TRBD1|-|16
TGTGCCAGCGGGACAGGGATCGACGGGAGCAATCAGCCCCAGCATTTT
CASGTGIDGSNQPQHF
>TRBV6-1|TRBJ1-2|-|-|12
TGTGCCAGCAGTGAATCTCTCTGGGGTGCCACCTTC
CASSESLWGATF
>TRBV2|TRBJ2-5|-|once|14
TGTGCCAGCAGGGGAGGACTATTCCAAGAGACCCAGTACTTC
CASRGGLFQETQYF
>TRBV11-2|TRBJ1-1|-|-|15
TGTGCCAGCAGCTTAGATGGGCTGAGGGCCACTGAAGCTTTCTTT
CASSLDGLRATEAFF
>TRBV28|TRBJ2-5|TRBD1|-|14
TGTGCCAGCAGTTTAATAGGACAGGGAGAGACCCAGTACTTC
CASSLIGQGETQYF
>TRBV5-1|TRBJ2-7|TRBD2|-|15
TGCGCCAGCAGCTTGGATCCAGCGGGAGTAGAAGAGCAGTACTTC
CASSLDPAGVEEQYF
>TRBV6-5|TRBJ2-7|-|-|15
TGTGCCAGCAGACGCGACAATCTCATCTCCTACGAGCAGTACTTC
CASRRDNLISYEQYF
>TRBV5-1|TRBJ2-1|-|-|16
TGCGCCAGCAGCGCGTCCGGGACCAGCTCCTACAATGAGCAGTTCTTC
CASSASGTSSYNEQFF
>TRBV10-3|TRBJ1-1|-|-|12
TGTGCCAGCACCAACATTGGGACTGAAGCTTTCTTT
CASTNIGTEAFF
>TRBV10-3|TRBJ2-3|TRBD1|-|13
TGTGCCATCAGCAGGACAGGGATCGATACGCAGTATTTT
CAISRTGIDTQYF
>TRBV7-8|TRBJ1-1|TRBD1|-|14
TGTGCCAGCAGCCCGGGACAGGGGGCCTCTGAAGCTTTCTTT
CASSPGQGASEAFF
>TRBV9|TRBJ2-3|-|once|14
TGTGCCAGCAGCGTTGGGGGGAGCACAGATACGCAGTATTTT
CASSVGGSTDTQYF
>TRBV11-3|TRBJ2-7|-|once|13
TGTGCCAGCAGCTCAGGGGGGTCCTACGAGCAGTACTTC
CASSSGGSYEQYF
>TRBV5-1|TRBJ1-1|-|once|15
TGCGCCAGCAGCCGCTACCAACTGGGAAACACTGAAGCTTTCTTT
CASSRYQLGNTEAFF
>TRBV5-1|TRBJ2-3|TRBD2|-|15
TGCGCCAGCAGCTTGTCCCTAGCGGGCACAGATACGCAGTATTTT
CASSLSLAGTDTQYF
>TRBV29-1|TRBJ1-5|-|once|13
TGCAGCGTTGAAGAGGGAGTTAATCAGCCCCAGCATTTT
CSVEEGVNQPQHF
>TRBV2|TRBJ2-3|TRBD1|once|13
TGTGCCAGCAGGACGGACAGGGGAGATACGCAGTATTTT
CASRTDRGDTQYF
>TRBV6-4|TRBJ2-7|-|-|9
TGTCTAAGGATCAGGGAGCAGTACTTC
CLRIREQYF
>TRBV5-3|TRBJ1-2|-|once|11
TGTGCCAGAAGCTTGGGGGATGGCTACACCTTC
CARSLGDGYTF
>TRBV4-1|TRBJ2-3|TRBD2|-|20
TGCGCCAGCAGCCAATTTGGACTAGCGGCCACCCAGGGTAGCACAGATACGCAGTATTTT
CASSQFGLAATQGSTDTQYF
>TRBV28|TRBJ2-1|TRBD2|-|16
TGTGCCAGCAGACATACCGGGACTACAAGGCTGAGTGAGCAGTTCTTC
CASRHTGTTRLSEQFF
>TRBV29-1|TRBJ1-2|-|-|12
TGCAGCGTTGAAGACCGGAGCAATGGCTACACCTTC
CSVEDRSNGYTF
>TRBV7-8|TRBJ2-7|-|once|15
TGTGCCAGCAGCTCAAAGACAGGGAGGGTTATCGAGCAGTACTTC
CASSSKTGRVIEQYF
>TRBV5-4|TRBJ2-7|-|-|15
TGTGCCAGCAGCTTGCGGCCAGGGAAGGGAGTCGAGCAGTACTTC
CASSLRPGKGVEQYF
>TRBV4-1|TRBJ1-3|-|-|13
TGCGCCAGCCGCGGGGCAGGGAGAAACACCATATATTTT
CASRGAGRNTIYF
>TRBV2|TRBJ1-3|-|few|13
TGTGCCAGCAGTGACCTTCCTGGAAACACCATATATTTT
CASSDLPGNTIYF
>TRBV9|TRBJ1-1|-|-|15
TGTGCCAGCAGCGTAGTTGGCCAGACGAACACTGAAGCTTTCTTT
CASSVVGQTNTEAFF
>TRBV11-3|TRBJ2-5|TRBD1|-|14
TGTGCCAGCAGCTTAGGGACAGGGATACAGACCCAGTACTTC
CASSLGTGIQTQYF
>TRBV5-8|TRBJ2-5|TRBD2|-|16
TGTGCCAGCAGCGCCATAGCGGGAGGGCCAGGGGAGACCCAGTACTTC
CASSAIAGGPGETQYF
>TRBV18|TRBJ2-1|TRBD2|-|18
TGTGCCAGCTCACCAACGGGGAGTAGCGGGAGTAGGTACAATGAGCAGTTCTTC
CASSPTGSSGSRYNEQFF
>TRBV4-2|TRBJ2-7|-|-|16
TGTGCCAGCAGCCAAGAGGCTAGCGCGCAGGACTACGAGCAGTACTTC
CASSQEASAQDYEQYF
>TRBV7-2|TRBJ2-2|TRBD2|-|16
TGTGCCAGCAGCCTAATAGCGGGAGGTCTTGGCGGGGAGCTGTTTTTT
CASSLIAGGLGGELFF
>TRBV7-6|TRBJ2-7|TRBD1|-|14
TGTGCCAGCAGCTTTCAGGACAGGGGGCACGAGCAGTACTTC
CASSFQDRGHEQYF
>TRBV7-2|TRBJ2-3|-|-|16
TGTGCCAGCAGCTCCGCCACGAGCCTTGGCACAGATACGCAGTATTTT
CASSSATSLGTDTQYF
>TRBV28|TRBJ1-1|-|-|11
TGTGCCAGCAGTTGGACAGCAGAAGCTTTCTTT
CASSWTAEAFF
>TRBV28|TRBJ2-1|TRBD2|-|17
TGTGCCAGCAGTTCCCCGGGGGGACTAGCGAGTTACAATGAGCAGTTCTTC
CASSSPGGLASYNEQFF